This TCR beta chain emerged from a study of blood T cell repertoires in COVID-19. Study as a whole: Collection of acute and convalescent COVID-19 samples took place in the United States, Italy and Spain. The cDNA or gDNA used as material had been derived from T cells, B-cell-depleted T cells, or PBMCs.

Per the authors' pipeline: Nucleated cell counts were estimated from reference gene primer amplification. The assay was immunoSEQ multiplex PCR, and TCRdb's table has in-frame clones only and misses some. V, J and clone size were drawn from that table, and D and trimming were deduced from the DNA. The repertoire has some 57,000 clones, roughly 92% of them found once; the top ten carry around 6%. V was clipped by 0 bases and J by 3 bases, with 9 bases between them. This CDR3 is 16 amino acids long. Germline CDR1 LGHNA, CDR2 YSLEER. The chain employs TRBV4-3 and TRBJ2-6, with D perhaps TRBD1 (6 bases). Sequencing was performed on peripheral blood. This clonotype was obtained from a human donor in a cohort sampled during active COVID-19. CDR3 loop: CASSQESGVGANVLTF. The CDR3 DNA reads TGCGCCAGCAGCCAAGAGTCAGGGGTTGGGGCCAACGTCCTGACTTTC.